The 5 T cell receptor beta chains below come from one sample, sequenced in a study of blood T cell repertoires in COVID-19 (dated by TCRdb to 2020 to 2022). The library was produced with the immunoSEQ multiplex PCR assay. What TCRdb holds here is the immuneACCESS table cut down to in-frame rearrangements. Part of the clones is not present; checked against another copy, under half of the missing clones reflect an unresolved V gene, and the others are unexplained. Within this sample are around 97,000 clones, with about 85% of them counted one time only. The ten largest clones represent approximately 3% of the sample. The sequencing sample was made of peripheral blood. These receptors were taken from a man aged 45-65 years in a cohort sampled during active COVID-19.

This chain connects TRBV4-2 to TRBJ1-1, with a tentative D call TRBD1 (5 bases). CDR3 length equals 16 residues. The V end was cut by 3 bases, the J end by 1 base, with 15 bases between. Germline-derived CDR1 and CDR2 are LGHNA and YNFKEQ. DNA of the CDR3: TGTGCCAGCAGCCAGAGAACAGGCGGCACGAACACTGAAGCTTTCTTT. Translating gives CASSQRTGGTNTEAFF.

V and J are TRBV21-1 and TRBJ2-7; the D call TRBD1 from the table was never checked on the DNA. TRBV21-1 is annotated as a pseudogene. There are 15 residues in the CDR3. DNA for the CDR3: TGTGCCAGCAGCAAAGGGGAGCGACAGGGCAACGAGCAGTACTTC. The encoded protein is CASSKGERQGNEQYF.

The rearrangement uses TRBV5-5 and TRBJ2-7; no clear D gene. The germline gives CDR1 SGHKS, CDR2 YYEKEE (reference sequence). V lost 1 base and J 3 bases, leaving 8 bases between the germline ends. This CDR3 is 13 amino acids long. The CDR3 DNA is TGTGCCAGCAGCTTGCCCAGTTACTACGAGCAGTACTTC. It yields the protein CASSLPSYYEQYF.

This chain uses TRBV5-1 with TRBJ2-3; no reliable D call. The length of the CDR3 is 15 residues. Trimming pared 0 bases from V and 0 bases from J, leaving 8 bases between. Per the germline V gene, CDR1 is SGHRS and CDR2 is YFSETQ. The CDR3 protein is CASSLALASTDTQYF. CDR3 in DNA: TGCGCCAGCAGCTTGGCCCTGGCTAGCACAGATACGCAGTATTTT.

The V call is TRBV6-2 or TRBV6-3, the J call TRBJ2-3; TRBD2 agrees at 14 bases. The CDR3 has 17 amino acids. CDR1 is MNHEY and CDR2 is SVGEGT in the germline V gene. Trimming removed 8 bases from V and 2 bases from J; junction bases left unmatched: 9. The CDR3 DNA is TGTGCCAGCTGCCCCGGGACTAGCGGGGGAAACACAGATACGCAGTATTTT. Translation gives CASCPGTSGGNTDTQYF.